Each of the 14 T cell receptor beta chains below was sequenced from the same sample in a study of blood T cell repertoires in COVID-19. Profiling relied on immunoSEQ multiplex PCR, and the TCRdb table lists in-frame clones only, not all of them. This repertoire shows about 480,000 clones, about 90% found once; its top ten account for approximately 2%. Sequenced input: PBMCs or T cells enriched from blood (not recorded which). The origin of the receptors is a young woman with acute COVID-19.

The rearrangement joins TRBV18 to TRBJ1-4; D possibly corresponds to TRBD1 (6 bases). Per the germline V gene, CDR1 is KGHSH and CDR2 is LQKENI. The CDR3 loop spans 13 amino acids. V lost 6 bases to trimming and J lost 7 bases, with 12 bases between them. The CDR3 protein is CASSRRDTEKLFF. Written as DNA, the CDR3 is TGTGCCAGCTCCCGCCGGGACACTGAAAAACTGTTTTTT.

The table lists this clone with a few counts. The CDR3 sequence: CASSLGHPGLYEQYF. The CDR3 nucleotides read TGTGCCAGTAGTCTAGGTCATCCAGGGCTTTACGAGCAGTACTTC. The rearrangement joins TRBV19 to TRBJ2-7; possible D gene TRBD1, 5 bases. CDR3 length: 15 residues. The germline gives CDR1 LNHDA, CDR2 SQIVND (reference sequence). Trimming shortened V by 5 bases and J by 4 bases, and 18 bases separated the two germline ends.

The genes are TRBV5-4 and TRBJ1-3; no reliable D call. Per germline, CDR1 SGHNT and CDR2 YYREEE (reference sequence). The CDR3 sequence is 12 residues long. V lost 3 bases and J lost 4, with 5 bases in between. The CDR3 sequence: CASSSPGNTIYF. CDR3 bases: TGTGCCAGCAGCTCCCCGGGAAACACCATATATTTT.

The chain has TRBV6-2 or TRBV6-3 and TRBJ2-7; 9 bases are shared with TRBD2. Germline V gene data show CDR1 as MNHEY and CDR2 as SVGEGT. V shed 2 bases and J 5 bases; nucleotides not matched to a gene: 13. The CDR3 extends over 17 amino acids. The CDR3 coding sequence is TGTGCCAGCAGTTACGGGGCGGGAGGGCCGCGTTTGCACGAGCAGTACTTC. This gives the protein CASSYGAGGPRLHEQYF.

The chain employs TRBV6-5 and TRBJ2-6; 7 bases map to TRBD1. V dropped 5 bases and J dropped 2; count of bases not matched to a gene: 0. In germline, CDR1 is MNHEY, CDR2 SVGAGI. The CDR3 is made up of 14 amino acids. In nucleotides, the CDR3 is TGTGCCAGCAGTACAGGGGCTGGGGCCAACGTCCTGACTTTC. Translation: CASSTGAGANVLTF.

V and J are TRBV7-2 and TRBJ2-1; 8 positions match TRBD2. The CDR3 contains 15 residues. After removal of 3 bases from V and 4 bases from J, the junction contained 5 bases not matched to a gene. Per the germline V gene, CDR1 is SGHTA and CDR2 is FQGNSA. The CDR3 region has the DNA TGTGCCAGCAGCTTGTCCAGCGGGGGTTACAATGAGCAGTTCTTC. It encodes CASSLSSGGYNEQFF.

This chain connects TRBV7-9 to TRBJ2-5, with D perhaps TRBD2 (7 bases). The length of the CDR3 is 11 residues. Trimming took 5 bases from V and 9 from J, leaving 10 bases between them. Per germline, CDR1 SEHNR and CDR2 FQNEAQ (reference sequence). The CDR3 region has the DNA TGTGCCAGCAGCCCCGGGGGGCCCCAGTACTTC. Protein sequence: CASSPGGPQYF.

The V call is TRBV7-9, the J call TRBJ1-2, with a tentative D call TRBD1 (6 bases). The germline CDR1 and CDR2 sequences are SEHNR and FQNEAQ (reference sequence). V was pared by 4 bases and J by 6 bases, with 24 bases between. The CDR3 sequence is 17 residues long. The CDR3 nucleotides are TGTGCCAGCAGCTCGGATTCACAGGGAGCGTGGATGGATGGCTACACCTTC. Its translation is CASSSDSQGAWMDGYTF.

Here the CDR3 reads CASIPPGTGSRHTF. CDR3 DNA: TGTGCCAGCATCCCTCCTGGGACAGGGTCTCGCCACACCTTC. The J gene is TRBJ1-2, the V gene TRBV6-5, with 9 bases lining up with TRBD1. This CDR3 spans 14 amino acids. From germline, CDR1 is MNHEY and CDR2 SVGAGI. V lost 7 bases, J lost 12 bases, and 15 bases stayed unmatched.

The chain joins TRBV7-9 to TRBJ1-6; D remains unclear. Between the trimmed V and J ends, which lost 1 base and 7 bases, there was a span of 11 bases. Germline V gene data show CDR1 as SEHNR and CDR2 as FQNEAQ (reference sequence). CDR3 size: 15 residues. The CDR3 loop is CASSLGSAVNSPLHF. DNA of the CDR3: TGTGCCAGCAGCTTAGGGTCAGCGGTGAATTCACCCCTCCACTTT.

V gene TRBV6-2 or TRBV6-3 combines with J gene TRBJ2-6; 7 nucleotides line up with TRBD1. The CDR3 is 15 residues long. Germline CDR1 and CDR2: MNHEY and SVGEGT. With 2 bases clipped from V and 2 bases from J, the junction kept 0 bases outside the gene matches. Here the CDR3 reads CASSYDRAGANVLTF. CDR3 sequence (DNA): TGTGCCAGCAGTTACGACAGGGCTGGGGCCAACGTCCTGACTTTC.

This chain joins TRBV11-2 and TRBJ1-4, with 7 bases aligning to TRBD1. This CDR3 is 15 amino acids long. Losses at the gene ends were 2 bases for V and 5 bases for J; bases not matched to a gene: 5. Germline V lookup: CDR1 SGHAT, CDR2 FQNNGV. CDR3 DNA: TGTGCCAGCAGCTTACAACCAGGGGGAAATGAAAAACTGTTTTTT. It yields the protein CASSLQPGGNEKLFF.

DNA of the CDR3: TGTGCCAGCAGCTCGAACACAGAGGGGGCGGGTTCACCCCTCCACTTT. This sequence encodes CASSSNTEGAGSPLHF. The chain uses TRBV7-9 and TRBJ1-6; 7 bases agree with TRBD1. The CDR3 extends over 16 amino acids. Germline CDR1 reads SEHNR; CDR2 reads FQNEAQ (reference sequence). Trimming at V came to 4 bases and at J to 9 bases, leaving 12 bases not matched to a gene.

The genes are TRBV6-5 and TRBJ2-3; tentatively, D is TRBD2 (7 bases). The germline V gene has CDR1 MNHEY and CDR2 SVGAGI. The V gene lost 2 bases and the J gene lost 2 bases, with 11 bases spanning the gap. CDR3 length: 15 residues. The CDR3 protein is CASSYGGGPTDTQYF. CDR3 nucleotides: TGTGCCAGCAGTTACGGCGGGGGCCCCACAGATACGCAGTATTTT.